The clone carrying this TCR beta chain was seen a few times. This record comes from a study of T cell repertoires in cytomegalovirus infection. TCRdb fed the reads into MiXCR, producing one record per CDR3 protein. The table includes some 680,000 distinct CDR3 sequences, 35% detected once. Germline CDR1 reads MNHEY; CDR2 reads SVGAGI. Trimming left V 2 bases short and J 1 base short, with 11 bases between. The CDR3 length is 15 residues. This sequence originates from a human donor in good health (CMV status not recorded). Some clones in this sample may be carry-over from other donors' samples. This sequence joins TRBV6-5 and TRBJ1-1; maybe TRBD1 (5 bases). The sample comprised PBMCs. The CDR3 spells CASSYGRASNTEAFF. The CDR3 nucleotides are TGTGCCAGCAGTTACGGCAGGGCATCGAACACTGAAGCTTTCTTT.